One sample yielded the 23 T cell receptor beta chains listed below, sequenced in a study of patients and donors after allogeneic stem cell transplantation. TCRdb re-derived calls from the RT-PCR reads in MiXCR, one entry per CDR3 protein. The sample contains 150,000 to 250,000 distinct CDR3 sequences, roughly 40% of which appear only once. What was sequenced was blood, either unsorted or a sorted T cell fraction (not recorded which). The receptors derive from a human donor who was either an allogeneic HSCT recipient or a stem cell or donor lymphocyte infusion donor (not recorded which). It is not recorded whose cells these are; they may come from a transplant donor.

This clonotype was counted once. J is TRBJ1-2 and V is TRBV21-1; TRBD1 is taken as the D call from the table, unchecked against the DNA. TRBV21-1 is listed as a pseudogene. The length of the CDR3 is 13 residues. The DNA for the CDR3 is TGTGCCAGCATCCCGACCGGGAACTATGGCTACACCTTC. Its translation: CASIPTGNYGYTF.

This sequence joins TRBV20-1 and TRBJ1-1; 8 bases agree with TRBD1. The germline V gene encodes CDR1 DFQATT and CDR2 SNEGSKA (reference sequence). The CDR3 runs to 14 residues. Germline trimming cut 5 bases from V and 3 bases from J; bases unmatched to any gene: 8. This CDR3 reads CSAGAGQGYTEAFF. The CDR3 nucleotides are TGCAGTGCTGGGGCCGGACAGGGCTACACTGAAGCTTTCTTT.

This clonotype was seen a single time. The rearrangement uses TRBV4-2 and TRBJ2-1, with 13 positions matching TRBD2. From germline, CDR1 is LGHNA and CDR2 YNFKEQ. The junction had 5 bases not matched to a gene; V was cut back by 4 bases and J by 5 bases. This CDR3 is 16 amino acids long. The CDR3 protein is CASSPRGTSGNNEQFF. CDR3 coding DNA: TGTGCCAGCAGCCCCCGGGGGACTAGCGGGAACAATGAGCAGTTCTTC.

The rearrangement links TRBV6-5 to TRBJ1-2; a weak D match, TRBD1 (6 bases). There are 13 residues in the CDR3. Looked up from germline, CDR1 is MNHEY and CDR2 is SVGAGI. The germline V and J ends were trimmed by 7 bases and 4 bases, with 13 bases remaining between them. The CDR3 spells CASTQGTLYGYTF. The CDR3 nucleotides are TGTGCCAGCACCCAAGGGACACTCTATGGCTACACCTTC.

J is TRBJ1-4 and V is TRBV28; D gene uncertain. The V end lost 5 bases, the J end lost 11 bases, and 9 bases lay between the germline ends. The germline V gene has CDR1 MDHEN and CDR2 SYDVKM. The CDR3 totals 11 residues. The CDR3 nucleotides are TGTGCCAGCAGTCTCCTCGCCAAACTGTTTTTT. Its translation is CASSLLAKLFF.

This clonotype was seen many times. This chain uses TRBV18 with TRBJ2-1, with D uncertain. Germline V gene lookup returns CDR1 KGHSH and CDR2 LQKENI. The CDR3 contains 16 residues. Trimming shortened V by 0 bases and J by 5 bases, and 14 bases separated the two germline ends. The CDR3 DNA is TGTGCCAGCTCACCACCGGTGGGATTTTCCCACAATGAGCAGTTCTTC. Translation gives CASSPPVGFSHNEQFF.

The chain combines TRBV7-9 with TRBJ1-4; D is uncertain. Deletions cut 4 bases from V and 3 bases from J, with 12 bases between. The CDR3 covers 15 residues. The germline CDR1 and CDR2 sequences are SEHNR and FQNEAQ (reference sequence). CDR3 nucleotide sequence: TGTGCCAGCAGCTACAGTGGGAGCTCTAATGAAAAACTGTTTTTT. It specifies CASSYSGSSNEKLFF.

The rearrangement uses TRBV20-1 and TRBJ1-2, with D perhaps TRBD1 (6 bases). The CDR3 runs 15 residues. V lost 1 base to trimming and J lost 8 bases, with 20 bases between them. The germline V gene encodes CDR1 DFQATT and CDR2 SNEGSKA (reference sequence). The CDR3 reads CSARVLRGQMEGYTF. The CDR3 coding sequence is TGCAGTGCTAGAGTCCTGCGGGGGCAAATGGAAGGCTACACCTTC.

V is TRBV20-1 and J is TRBJ2-7; perhaps TRBD2 as D (7 bases). From germline, CDR1 is DFQATT and CDR2 SNEGSKA (reference sequence). The germline V and J ends were trimmed by 3 bases and 0 bases, with 12 bases remaining between them. CDR3 size: 14 residues. The CDR3 loop reads CSASRGGNSYEQYF. For the CDR3, the DNA is TGCAGTGCTAGTCGCGGGGGCAACTCCTACGAGCAGTACTTC.

The table lists this clonotype with a few counts. V usage is TRBV20-1 and J usage is TRBJ1-5; D gene ambiguous. There are 13 residues in the CDR3. In germline, CDR1 is DFQATT, CDR2 SNEGSKA (reference sequence). V lost 4 bases, J lost 3 bases, and 10 bases lay in between. The CDR3 here is CSAKERVNQPQHF. The CDR3 coding sequence is TGCAGTGCTAAGGAGCGGGTCAATCAGCCCCAGCATTTT.

This clonotype was seen a handful of times. The J gene is TRBJ1-1, the V gene TRBV11-2; a weak D match, TRBD1 (5 bases). The CDR3 sequence is 15 residues long. Trimming left V 1 base short and J 5 bases short, with 14 bases between. Germline loops: CDR1 SGHAT, CDR2 FQNNGV. CDR3 sequence reads: CASSLAGGAWTEAFF. Here the CDR3 DNA reads TGTGCCAGCAGCTTAGCAGGTGGGGCGTGGACTGAAGCTTTCTTT.

This chain links TRBV24-1 with TRBJ2-2; no clear D. This CDR3 is built from 12 residues. Germline CDR1 reads KGHDR; CDR2 reads SFDVKD. Between the trimmed V and J ends, which lost 4 bases and 4 bases, there was a span of 3 bases. This chain's CDR3 is CATSEGTGELFF. In DNA form, the CDR3 reads TGTGCCACCAGTGAGGGCACCGGGGAGCTGTTTTTT.

The V call is TRBV6-5, the J call TRBJ2-1; no clear D. Deletions cut 3 bases from V and 8 bases from J, with 11 bases between. Germline V gene sequence: CDR1 MNHEY, CDR2 SVGAGI. The CDR3 runs to 13 residues. CDR3 bases: TGTGCCAGCAGTTATGACCCGTCTCATGAGCAGTTCTTC. Encoded protein: CASSYDPSHEQFF.

This clonotype has just a few counts. The J gene is TRBJ1-3, the V gene TRBV27; D is possibly TRBD1 (5 bases). Germline V gene data show CDR1 as MNHEY and CDR2 as SMNVEV (reference sequence). The CDR3 is 15 residues long. The V end lost 6 bases, the J end lost 8 bases, and 20 bases lay between the germline ends. The DNA for the CDR3 is TGTGCCAGCAGCCCGCTCCAGGGACCCGGGGACACCATATATTTT. Translated, it gives CASSPLQGPGDTIYF.

The chain is built from TRBV28 and TRBJ2-1; D remains ambiguous. This CDR3 spans 15 amino acids. Germline lookup yields CDR1 MDHEN and CDR2 SYDVKM. V was clipped by 2 bases and J by 2 bases, with 10 bases between them. The CDR3 nucleotides read TGTGCCAGCAGTTTAGATGGAGAGACCTACAATGAGCAGTTCTTC. This codes for CASSLDGETYNEQFF.

The V and J genes are TRBV6-2 or TRBV6-3 and TRBJ2-1; TRBD2 aligns across 14 bases. In germline, CDR1 is MNHEY, CDR2 SVGEGT. This CDR3 comprises 15 residues. With 4 bases clipped from V and 12 bases from J, the junction kept 8 bases outside the gene matches. The CDR3 region is CASSSGLAGVTRQFF. The CDR3 DNA reads TGTGCCAGCAGTTCGGGACTAGCGGGAGTCACGCGGCAGTTCTTC.

This clonotype was seen only once. The chain links TRBV7-8 to TRBJ2-1, with D perhaps assigned TRBD1 or TRBD2 (5 bases each). The CDR3 runs to 11 residues. V lost 3 bases to trimming and J lost 14 bases, with 11 bases between them. Germline values: CDR1 SGHVS, CDR2 FQNEAQ. The CDR3 sequence is CASSLGVREFF. The CDR3 coding sequence is TGTGCCAGCAGCTTGGGGGTGAGGGAGTTCTTC.

The J gene is TRBJ2-5, the V gene TRBV6-5; TRBD1 aligns across 8 bases. The CDR3 spans 14 residues. V lost 8 bases to trimming and J lost 3 bases; unmatched junction nucleotides: 8. Germline V gives CDR1 MNHEY, CDR2 SVGAGI. The CDR3 here is CASRQGAFKETQYF. In nucleotides, the CDR3 is TGTGCCAGCCGTCAGGGGGCTTTTAAAGAGACCCAGTACTTC.

The chain links TRBV12-3 or TRBV12-4 to TRBJ1-5; perhaps TRBD1 as D (6 bases). The CDR3 extends over 16 amino acids. V was pared by 5 bases and J by 5 bases, with 19 bases between. The CDR3 here is CASSGTSLTGYQPQHF. For the CDR3, the DNA is TGTGCCAGCAGTGGAACTTCGTTAACAGGGTATCAGCCCCAGCATTTT.

The chain joins TRBV6-5 to TRBJ1-1; TRBD1 might be the D (5 bases). The CDR3 is 15 residues long. Per the germline V gene, CDR1 is MNHEY and CDR2 is SVGAGI. The ends were cut back, 1 base at V and 4 bases at J, with 13 bases in the middle. The CDR3 sequence: CASSYLGGLSTEAFF. CDR3 coding DNA: TGTGCCAGCAGTTACTTGGGGGGTTTGAGCACTGAAGCTTTCTTT.

This clonotype has only a few counts. This chain joins TRBV5-1 and TRBJ1-4, with 7 bases lining up with TRBD1. The CDR3 loop spans 15 amino acids. From germline, CDR1 is SGHRS and CDR2 YFSETQ. J was trimmed by 5 bases and V by 5 bases; bases with no gene match: 9. The DNA of the CDR3 is TGCGCCAGCAGTTTATCCGGGACAGAGAATGAAAAACTGTTTTTT. Its protein is CASSLSGTENEKLFF.

This rearrangement joins TRBV6-2 or TRBV6-3 to TRBJ1-2; 7 bases agree with TRBD1. CDR1 and CDR2 from the germline V gene are MNHEY and SVGEGT. Trimming cost V 7 bases and J 3 bases; bases outside gene matches: 5. The CDR3 is 13 residues long. CDR3: CASTHGTDYGYTF. In nucleotides, the CDR3 is TGTGCCAGCACCCACGGGACAGACTATGGCTACACCTTC.

The gene calls are TRBV7-9 and TRBJ2-1; D possibly matches TRBD1 or TRBD2 (5 bases each). CDR3 size: 16 residues. Germline assignment: CDR1 SEHNR and CDR2 FQNEAQ (reference sequence). V was pared by 1 base and J by 7 bases, with 17 bases between. The CDR3 loop is CASSLGKTREGNEQFF. DNA for the CDR3: TGTGCCAGCAGCTTAGGAAAGACTCGTGAGGGGAATGAGCAGTTCTTC.